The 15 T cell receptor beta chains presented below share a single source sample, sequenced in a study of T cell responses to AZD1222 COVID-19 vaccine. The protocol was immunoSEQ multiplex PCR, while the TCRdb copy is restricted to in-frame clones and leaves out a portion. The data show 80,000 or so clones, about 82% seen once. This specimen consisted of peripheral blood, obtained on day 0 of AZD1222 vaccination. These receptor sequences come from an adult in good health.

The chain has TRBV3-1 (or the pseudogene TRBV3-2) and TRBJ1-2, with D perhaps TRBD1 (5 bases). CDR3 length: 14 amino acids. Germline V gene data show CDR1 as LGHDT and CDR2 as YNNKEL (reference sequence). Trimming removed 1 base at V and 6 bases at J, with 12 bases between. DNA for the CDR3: TGTGCCAGCAGCCAAGGGACAATACCGAATGGCTACACCTTC. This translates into CASSQGTIPNGYTF.

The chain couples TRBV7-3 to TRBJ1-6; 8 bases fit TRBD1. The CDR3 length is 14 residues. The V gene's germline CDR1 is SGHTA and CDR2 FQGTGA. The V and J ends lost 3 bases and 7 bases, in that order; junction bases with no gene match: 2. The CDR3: CASSFRQGNSPLHF. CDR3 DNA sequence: TGTGCCAGCAGCTTTCGACAGGGGAATTCACCCCTCCACTTT.

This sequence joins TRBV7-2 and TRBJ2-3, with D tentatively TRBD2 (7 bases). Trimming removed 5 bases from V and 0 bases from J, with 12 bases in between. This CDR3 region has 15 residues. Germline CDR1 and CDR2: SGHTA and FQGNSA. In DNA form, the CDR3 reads TGTGCCAGCAGCCAAAGCGGGACAAGCACAGATACGCAGTATTTT. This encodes CASSQSGTSTDTQYF.

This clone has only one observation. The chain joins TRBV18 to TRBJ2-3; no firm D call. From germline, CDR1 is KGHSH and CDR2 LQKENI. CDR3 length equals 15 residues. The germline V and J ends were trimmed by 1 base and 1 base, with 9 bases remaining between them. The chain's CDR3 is CASSPQGWGTDTQYF. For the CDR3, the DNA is TGTGCCAGCTCACCACAGGGATGGGGCACAGATACGCAGTATTTT.

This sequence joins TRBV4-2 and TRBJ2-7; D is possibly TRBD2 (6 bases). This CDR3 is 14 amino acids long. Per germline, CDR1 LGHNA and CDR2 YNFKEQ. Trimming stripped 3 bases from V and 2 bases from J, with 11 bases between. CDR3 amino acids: CASSQGSGAYEQYF. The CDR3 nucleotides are TGTGCCAGCAGCCAGGGTAGCGGAGCCTACGAGCAGTACTTC.

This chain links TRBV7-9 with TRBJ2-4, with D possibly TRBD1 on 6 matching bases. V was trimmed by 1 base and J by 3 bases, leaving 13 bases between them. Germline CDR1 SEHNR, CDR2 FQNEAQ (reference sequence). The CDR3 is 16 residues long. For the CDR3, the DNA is TGTGCCAGCAGCTTAGACACAGGGAGATACAAAAACATTCAGTACTTC. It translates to CASSLDTGRYKNIQYF.

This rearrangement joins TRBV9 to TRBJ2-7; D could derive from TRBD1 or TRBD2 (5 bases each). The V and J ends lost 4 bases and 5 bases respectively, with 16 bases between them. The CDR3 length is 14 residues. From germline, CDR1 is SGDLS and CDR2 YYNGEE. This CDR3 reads CASSRPEGDHEQYF. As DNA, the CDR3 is TGTGCCAGCAGCCGGCCCGAAGGGGACCACGAGCAGTACTTC. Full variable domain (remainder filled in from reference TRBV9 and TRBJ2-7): DSGVTQTPKHLITATGQRVTLRCSPRSGDLSVYWYQQSLDQGLQFLIQYYNGEERAKGNILERFSAQQFPDLHSELNLSSLELGDSALYFCASSRPEGDHEQYFGPGTRLTVT.

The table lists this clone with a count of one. The CDR3 loop reads CASSLGARSYEQYF. The CDR3 region has the DNA TGTGCCAGCAGCTTAGGGGCCAGGTCTTACGAGCAGTACTTC. V and J are TRBV11-2 and TRBJ2-7; D is ambiguous. V was clipped by 1 base and J by 4 bases, with 11 bases between them. Germline V gene data show CDR1 as SGHAT and CDR2 as FQNNGV. The CDR3 covers 14 residues.

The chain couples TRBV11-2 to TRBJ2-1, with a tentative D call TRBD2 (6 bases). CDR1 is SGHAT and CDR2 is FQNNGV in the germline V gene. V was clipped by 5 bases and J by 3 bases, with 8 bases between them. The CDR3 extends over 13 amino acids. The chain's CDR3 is CASSPDYYNEQFF. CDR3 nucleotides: TGTGCCAGCAGCCCGGACTACTACAATGAGCAGTTCTTC.

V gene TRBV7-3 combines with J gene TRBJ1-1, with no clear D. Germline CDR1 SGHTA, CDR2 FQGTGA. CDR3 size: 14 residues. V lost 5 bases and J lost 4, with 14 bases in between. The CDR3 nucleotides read TGTGCCAGCAGCCAAAACCCAGGAACCACTGAAGCTTTCTTT. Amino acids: CASSQNPGTTEAFF.

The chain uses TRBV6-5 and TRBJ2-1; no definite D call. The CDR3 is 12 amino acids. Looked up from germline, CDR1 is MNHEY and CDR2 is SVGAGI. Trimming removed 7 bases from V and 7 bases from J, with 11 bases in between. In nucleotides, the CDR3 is TGTGCCAGCACCAACGGGCGAAATGAGCAGTTCTTC. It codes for CASTNGRNEQFF.

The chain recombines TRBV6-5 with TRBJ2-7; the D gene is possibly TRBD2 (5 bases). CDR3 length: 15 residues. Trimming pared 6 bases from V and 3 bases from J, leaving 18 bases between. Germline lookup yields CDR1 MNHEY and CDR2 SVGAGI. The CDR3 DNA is TGTGCCAGCAGCCTGACATGGACTGGAGTCTACGAGCAGTACTTC. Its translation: CASSLTWTGVYEQYF.

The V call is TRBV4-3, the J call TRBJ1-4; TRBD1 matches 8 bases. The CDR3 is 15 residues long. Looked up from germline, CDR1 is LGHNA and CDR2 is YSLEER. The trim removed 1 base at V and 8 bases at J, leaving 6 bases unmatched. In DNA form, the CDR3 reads TGCGCCAGCAGCCAAGGGACAGGGATAGGAGAAAAACTGTTTTTT. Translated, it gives CASSQGTGIGEKLFF.

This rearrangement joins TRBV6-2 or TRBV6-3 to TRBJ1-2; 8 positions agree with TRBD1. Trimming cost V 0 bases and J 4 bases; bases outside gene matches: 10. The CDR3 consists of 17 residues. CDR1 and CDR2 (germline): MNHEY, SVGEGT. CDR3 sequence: CASSYSWDRTRFYGYTF. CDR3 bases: TGTGCCAGCAGTTACTCGTGGGACAGGACCCGATTCTATGGCTACACCTTC.

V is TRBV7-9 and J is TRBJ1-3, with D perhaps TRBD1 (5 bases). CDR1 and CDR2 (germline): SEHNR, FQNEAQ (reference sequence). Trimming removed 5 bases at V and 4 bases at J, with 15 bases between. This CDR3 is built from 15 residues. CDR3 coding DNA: TGTGCCAGCAGCGCTACCCGAGGGGTCGGAAACACCATATATTTT. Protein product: CASSATRGVGNTIYF.